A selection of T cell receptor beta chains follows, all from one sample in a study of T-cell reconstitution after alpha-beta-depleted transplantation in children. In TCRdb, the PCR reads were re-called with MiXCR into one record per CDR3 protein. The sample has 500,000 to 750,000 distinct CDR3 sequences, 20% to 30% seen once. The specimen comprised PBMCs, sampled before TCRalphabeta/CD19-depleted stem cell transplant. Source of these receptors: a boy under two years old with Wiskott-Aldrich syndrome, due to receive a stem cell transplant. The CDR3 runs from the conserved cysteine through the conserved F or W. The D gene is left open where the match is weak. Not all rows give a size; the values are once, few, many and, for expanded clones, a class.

CDR3: CSVEPPGVIAYEQYF
DNA: TGCAGCGTTGAACCTCCGGGGGTAATAGCCTACGAGCAGTACTTC
size: -
D: -
J: TRBJ2-7
V: TRBV29-1

CDR3: CASSEGGANYGYTF
DNA: TGCGCCAGCAGTGAGGGGGGAGCGAACTATGGCTACACCTTC
size: few
D: -
J: TRBJ1-2
V: TRBV5-1

CDR3: CSATGLAGRNEQFF
DNA: TGCAGTGCCACGGGACTAGCGGGACGAAATGAGCAGTTCTTC
size: -
D: TRBD2
J: TRBJ2-1
V: TRBV20-1

CDR3: CASSAGTGQSYEQYF
DNA: TGCGCCAGCAGCGCCGGGACAGGACAATCCTACGAGCAGTACTTC
size: -
D: TRBD1
J: TRBJ2-7
V: TRBV5-1

CDR3: CASSQDRGLPSNEQYF
DNA: TGTGCCAGCAGCCAAGATCGGGGACTCCCCAGCAACGAGCAGTACTTC
size: -
D: -
J: TRBJ2-7
V: TRBV4-2

CDR3: CASSFPSYNEQFF
DNA: TGTGCCAGCAGTTTCCCCTCCTACAATGAGCAGTTCTTC
size: few
D: -
J: TRBJ2-1
V: TRBV12-3/TRBV12-4

CDR3: CASSPPGTMNTEAFF
DNA: TGTGCCAGCTCCCCTCCCGGGACCATGAACACTGAAGCTTTCTTT
size: few
D: -
J: TRBJ1-1
V: TRBV5-4

CDR3: CASSQFNSSPLHF
DNA: TGCGCCAGCAGCCAATTCAACAGCTCACCCCTCCACTTT
size: -
D: -
J: TRBJ1-6
V: TRBV5-1

CDR3: CASSMGQGAGELFF
DNA: TGTGCCAGTAGTATGGGACAGGGGGCCGGGGAGCTGTTTTTT
size: -
D: TRBD1
J: TRBJ2-2
V: TRBV19

CDR3: CSAASRGRGGYTF
DNA: TGCAGTGCAGCGAGTAGGGGTAGAGGAGGCTACACCTTC
size: -
D: -
J: TRBJ1-2
V: TRBV20-1

CDR3: CASSFRLARGTGTQYF
DNA: TGCGCCAGCAGCTTTCGACTAGCGCGGGGTACCGGTACGCAGTATTTT
size: -
D: TRBD2
J: TRBJ2-3
V: TRBV5-1